Following are 15 T cell receptor beta chains from one sample sequenced in a study of identical twins. TCRdb re-called the 5' RACE reads with MiXCR, one entry per CDR3 protein. This table has 500,000 to 650,000 distinct CDR3 sequences, under 8.5% appearing once. These sequences were also reported in another study, on yellow fever vaccine responses in identical twins.

The sequenced material came from PBMCs. Source of these receptors: a young woman in good health.

This clonotype was recorded many times. V is TRBV13 and J is TRBJ2-1; 11 bases agree with TRBD2. Trimming cost V 5 bases and J 9 bases; bases outside gene matches: 3. Germline V lookup: CDR1 PRHDT, CDR2 FYEKMQ (reference sequence). The CDR3 is 13 amino acids. Here the CDR3 reads CASSTGTSGEQFF. CDR3 nucleotide sequence: TGTGCCAGCAGCACAGGGACTAGCGGTGAGCAGTTCTTC.

Many counts were recorded for this clonotype. The chain couples TRBV12-3 or TRBV12-4 to TRBJ1-5, with 7 bases aligning to TRBD1. The CDR3 consists of 14 residues. The V and J ends lost 8 bases and 2 bases, in that order; junction bases with no gene match: 6. CDR3 DNA sequence: TGTGCCAGCGGGGCGGGACAGCGCAATCAGCCCCAGCATTTT. Protein sequence: CASGAGQRNQPQHF.

At least ten counts were recorded for this clonotype. This chain uses TRBV7-9 with TRBJ2-3; the match to TRBD1 covers 8 bases. Trimming removed 5 bases from V and 3 bases from J; junction bases left unmatched: 7. The CDR3 runs to 15 residues. Germline V gene data show CDR1 as SEHNR and CDR2 as FQNEAQ (reference sequence). Here the CDR3 reads CASSADRGSTDTQYF. The CDR3 coding sequence is TGTGCCAGCAGCGCCGACAGGGGCTCTACAGATACGCAGTATTTT.

The chain has TRBV10-3 and TRBJ1-5; a possible D gene is TRBD1 (5 bases). Germline V gene data show CDR1 as ENHRY and CDR2 as SYGVKD. The CDR3 totals 13 residues. Trimming cost V 9 bases and J 3 bases, with 12 bases left between them. The CDR3 region is CAINSGLNQPQHF. The CDR3, as DNA: TGTGCCATAAATTCGGGGCTCAATCAGCCCCAGCATTTT.

In its sample, this clonotype was seen many times. This rearrangement joins TRBV12-3 or TRBV12-4 to TRBJ1-5; TRBD1 matches at 7 bases. This CDR3 has 18 amino acids. Trimming took 3 bases from V and 0 from J; bases not matched to a gene: 11. CDR3 sequence (DNA): TGTGCCAGCAGTTTCGTCAGGGGGGTTCGATATAGCAATCAGCCCCAGCATTTT. Translation gives CASSFVRGVRYSNQPQHF.

This clonotype was observed a few times. V usage is TRBV12-3 or TRBV12-4 and J usage is TRBJ2-3, with D perhaps TRBD2 (6 bases). The CDR3 loop spans 14 amino acids. V was shortened by 5 bases and J by 4 bases, with 13 bases between the two germline ends. The CDR3 here is CASSPGGVSDTQYF. The DNA for the CDR3 is TGTGCCAGCAGTCCTGGAGGGGTATCAGATACGCAGTATTTT.

J is TRBJ2-7 and V is TRBV7-9; possible D gene TRBD2, 5 bases. V was clipped by 7 bases and J by 2 bases, with 15 bases between them. Looked up from germline, CDR1 is SEHNR and CDR2 is FQNEAQ (reference sequence). This CDR3 spans 14 amino acids. CDR3 sequence reads: CASTLAGSAYEQYF. The CDR3 DNA reads TGTGCCAGCACCCTTGCGGGCTCCGCCTACGAGCAGTACTTC.

The V and J genes are TRBV4-2 and TRBJ2-3, with 7 bases matching TRBD2. CDR1 and CDR2 (germline): LGHNA, YNFKEQ. V lost 0 bases and J lost 4; bases outside the gene matches: 4. The CDR3 has 15 amino acids. The CDR3 nucleotides read TGTGCCAGCAGCCAAGATGGGACTAACGCAGATACGCAGTATTTT. It codes for CASSQDGTNADTQYF.

This clonotype turned up a few times. The chain recombines TRBV5-6 with TRBJ2-1; a weak D match, TRBD1 (6 bases). Trimming took 2 bases from V and 10 from J, leaving 22 bases between them. This CDR3 has 16 amino acids. The germline gives CDR1 SGHDT, CDR2 YYEEEE. CDR3 residues: CASSLYHDRLGHEQFF. The CDR3, as DNA: TGTGCCAGCAGCTTATACCACGACAGGTTGGGGCACGAGCAGTTCTTC.

A few counts support this clonotype. The genes are TRBV14 and TRBJ2-7, with D possibly being TRBD1 or TRBD2 (5 bases each). Trimming took off 3 bases at V and 3 bases at J, with 18 bases between the two ends. This CDR3 has 16 amino acids. Per germline, CDR1 SGHDN and CDR2 FVKESK. In nucleotides, the CDR3 is TGTGCCAGCAGCCATACCGGGACCCCTCTCGACTACGAGCAGTACTTC. It encodes CASSHTGTPLDYEQYF.

This clonotype was counted between two and nine times. The V and J genes are TRBV5-4 and TRBJ2-5, with 12 bases that match TRBD2. CDR3 size: 19 residues. CDR1 and CDR2 (germline): SGHNT, YYREEE (reference sequence). J was trimmed by 2 bases and V by 0 bases; bases with no gene match: 11. This chain's CDR3 is CASSLGIRSLAGGQETQYF. Written as DNA, the CDR3 is TGTGCCAGCAGCTTGGGAATACGCAGCCTAGCGGGAGGGCAAGAGACCCAGTACTTC.

This clonotype was found a few times. The rearrangement joins TRBV24-1 to TRBJ2-5; D gene unclear. V was cut by 3 bases and J by 4 bases, with 8 bases left in between. The CDR3 is 13 residues long. The germline CDR1 and CDR2 sequences are KGHDR and SFDVKD. CDR3 sequence (DNA): TGTGCCACCAGTGATCCGGGTGGAGAGACCCAGTACTTC. It specifies CATSDPGGETQYF.

As to this clonotype: The junction and the germline gene differ at one end; a read error may be behind it. The chain uses TRBV12-3 or TRBV12-4 and TRBJ2-1, with 9 bases aligning to TRBD2. The CDR3 spans 15 residues. The CDR3 DNA is TGTGCCAGCAGATTAGCGGGAGCAGCCTACAATGAGCAGTTCTTC. This encodes CASRLAGAAYNEQFF.

This clonotype was counted between two and nine times. This chain connects TRBV7-9 to TRBJ2-3, with D unresolved. Trimming pared 3 bases from V and 4 bases from J, leaving 11 bases between. The CDR3 length is 14 residues. CDR1 is SEHNR, CDR2 FQNEAQ, per germline (reference sequence). The CDR3 is CASSFPRSPDTQYF. For the CDR3, the DNA is TGTGCCAGCAGCTTTCCAAGGTCCCCAGATACGCAGTATTTT.

This clonotype showed up just a few times. J is TRBJ1-1 and V is TRBV2; tentatively, D is TRBD1 (5 bases). V dropped 7 bases and J dropped 0 bases, with 9 bases sitting between them. CDR1 and CDR2 from the germline V gene are SNHLY and FYNNEI. The CDR3 totals 13 residues. The CDR3: CASTGLMNTEAFF. The DNA of the CDR3 is TGTGCCAGCACGGGACTAATGAACACTGAAGCTTTCTTT. Combining the CDR3 with reference TRBV2 and TRBJ1-1 gives the whole variable domain EPEVTQTPSHQVTQMGQEVILRCVPISNHLYFYWYRQILGQKVEFLVSFYNNEISEKSEIFDDQFSVERPDGSNFTLKIRSTKLEDSAMYFCASTGLMNTEAFFGQGTRLTVV.